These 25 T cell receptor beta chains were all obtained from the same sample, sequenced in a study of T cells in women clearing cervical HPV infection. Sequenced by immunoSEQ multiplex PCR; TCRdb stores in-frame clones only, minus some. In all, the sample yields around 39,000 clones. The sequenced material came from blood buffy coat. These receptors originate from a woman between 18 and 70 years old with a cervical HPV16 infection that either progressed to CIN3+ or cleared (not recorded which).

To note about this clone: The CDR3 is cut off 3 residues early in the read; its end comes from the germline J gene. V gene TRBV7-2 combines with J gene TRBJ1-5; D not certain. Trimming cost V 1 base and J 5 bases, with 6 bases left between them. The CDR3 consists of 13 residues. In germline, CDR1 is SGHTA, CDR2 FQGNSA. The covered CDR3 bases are TGTGCCAGCAGCTTAGTGCGGGATCAGCCC. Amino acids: CASSLVRDQP. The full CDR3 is CASSLVRDQPQHF.

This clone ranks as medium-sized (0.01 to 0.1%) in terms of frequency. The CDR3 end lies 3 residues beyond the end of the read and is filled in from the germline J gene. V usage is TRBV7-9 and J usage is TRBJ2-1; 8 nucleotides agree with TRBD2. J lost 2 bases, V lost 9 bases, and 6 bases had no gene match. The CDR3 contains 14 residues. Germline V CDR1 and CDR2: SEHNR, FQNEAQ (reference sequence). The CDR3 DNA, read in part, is TGTGCCAGTTGGGGAGCGGGGGCCTACAATGAG. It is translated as CASWGAGAYNE. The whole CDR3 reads CASWGAGAYNEQFF.

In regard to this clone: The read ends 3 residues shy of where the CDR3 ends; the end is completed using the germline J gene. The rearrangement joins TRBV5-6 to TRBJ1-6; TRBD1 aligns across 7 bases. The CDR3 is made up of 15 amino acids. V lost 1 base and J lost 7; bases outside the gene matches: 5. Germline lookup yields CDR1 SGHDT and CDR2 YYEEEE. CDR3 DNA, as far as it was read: TGTGCCAGCAGCTTGCTTGACAGGGAAAATTCACCC. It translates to CASSLLDRENSP. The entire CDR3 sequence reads CASSLLDRENSPLHF.

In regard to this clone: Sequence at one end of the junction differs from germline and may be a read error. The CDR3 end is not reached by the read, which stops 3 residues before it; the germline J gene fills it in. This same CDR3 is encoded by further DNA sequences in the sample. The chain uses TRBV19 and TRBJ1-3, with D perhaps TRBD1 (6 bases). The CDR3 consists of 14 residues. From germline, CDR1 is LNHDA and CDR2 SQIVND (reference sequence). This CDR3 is CASSSGTPGNTIYF. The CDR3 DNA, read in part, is TGTGCCAGTAGTTCCGGGACACCTGGAAACACT. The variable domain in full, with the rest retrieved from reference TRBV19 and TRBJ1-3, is DGGITQSPKYLFRKEGQNVTLSCEQNLNHDAMYWYRQDPGQGLRLIYYSQIVNDFQKGDIAEGYSVSREKKESFPLTVTSAQKNPTAFYLCASSSGTPGNTIYFGEGSWLTVV.

Partial CDR3 DNA: TGTGCCAGCAGTGAGAGGGGCCCTAGCACAGATACG. This sequence encodes CASSERGPSTDT. The whole CDR3 sequence reads CASSERGPSTDTQYF. This chain connects TRBV2 to TRBJ2-3; D may be TRBD1 or TRBD2 (5 bases each). Read coverage stops 3 residues before the CDR3 terminus; the germline J gene supplies the remainder. Germline loops: CDR1 SNHLY, CDR2 FYNNEI. V lost 3 bases to trimming and J lost 0 bases, with 10 bases between them. The CDR3 loop spans 15 amino acids.

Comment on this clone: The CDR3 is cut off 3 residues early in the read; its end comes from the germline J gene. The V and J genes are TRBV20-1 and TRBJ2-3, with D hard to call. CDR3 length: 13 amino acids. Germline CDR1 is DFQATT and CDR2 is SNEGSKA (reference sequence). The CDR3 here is CSAPHGVQETQYF. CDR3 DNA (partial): TGCAGTGCCCCTCACGGTGTTCAAGAGACG.

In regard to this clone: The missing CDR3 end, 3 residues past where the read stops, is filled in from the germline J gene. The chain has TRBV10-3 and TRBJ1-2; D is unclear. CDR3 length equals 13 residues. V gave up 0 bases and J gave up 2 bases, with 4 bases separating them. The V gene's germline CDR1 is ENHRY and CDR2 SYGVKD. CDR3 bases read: TGTGCCATCAGTGAGTCGGCCAACTATGGC. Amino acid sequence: CAISESANYG. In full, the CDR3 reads CAISESANYGYTF.

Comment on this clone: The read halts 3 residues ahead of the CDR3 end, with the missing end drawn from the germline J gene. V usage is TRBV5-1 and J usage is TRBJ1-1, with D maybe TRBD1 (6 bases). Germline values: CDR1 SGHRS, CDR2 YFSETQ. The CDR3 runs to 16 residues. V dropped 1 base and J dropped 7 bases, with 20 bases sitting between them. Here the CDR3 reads CASSLSGTRAGGEAFF. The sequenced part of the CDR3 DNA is TGCGCCAGCAGCTTGTCTGGGACACGGGCAGGTGGTGAA.

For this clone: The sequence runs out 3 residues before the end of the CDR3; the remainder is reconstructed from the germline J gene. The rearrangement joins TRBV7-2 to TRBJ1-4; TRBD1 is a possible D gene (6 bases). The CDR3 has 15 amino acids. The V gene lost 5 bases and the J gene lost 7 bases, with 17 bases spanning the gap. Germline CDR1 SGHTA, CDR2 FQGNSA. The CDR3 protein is CASSPQGSGGEKLFF. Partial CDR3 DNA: TGTGCCAGCAGCCCTCAGGGGAGTGGGGGTGAAAAA.

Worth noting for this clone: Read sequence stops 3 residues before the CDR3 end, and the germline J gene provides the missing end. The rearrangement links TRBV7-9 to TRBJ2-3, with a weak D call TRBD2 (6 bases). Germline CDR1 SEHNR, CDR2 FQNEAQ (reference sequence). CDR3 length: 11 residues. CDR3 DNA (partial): TGTGCCACGACTAGTTTCGAGACG. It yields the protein CATTSFET. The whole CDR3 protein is CATTSFETQYF.

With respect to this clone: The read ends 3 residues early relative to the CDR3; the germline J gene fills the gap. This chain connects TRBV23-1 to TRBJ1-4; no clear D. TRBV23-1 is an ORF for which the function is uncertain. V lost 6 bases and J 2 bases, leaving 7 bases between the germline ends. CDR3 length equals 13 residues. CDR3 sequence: CASSQLTNEKLFF. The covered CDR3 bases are TGCGCCAGCAGCCAACTCACTAATGAAAAA.

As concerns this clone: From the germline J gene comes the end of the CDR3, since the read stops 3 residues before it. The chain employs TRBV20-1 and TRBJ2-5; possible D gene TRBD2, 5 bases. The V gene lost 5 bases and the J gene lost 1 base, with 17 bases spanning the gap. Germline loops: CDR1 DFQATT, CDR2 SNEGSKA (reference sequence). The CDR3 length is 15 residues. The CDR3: CSACPTFGLQETQYF. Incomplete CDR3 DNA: TGCAGTGCTTGCCCCACTTTCGGACTCCAAGAGACC.

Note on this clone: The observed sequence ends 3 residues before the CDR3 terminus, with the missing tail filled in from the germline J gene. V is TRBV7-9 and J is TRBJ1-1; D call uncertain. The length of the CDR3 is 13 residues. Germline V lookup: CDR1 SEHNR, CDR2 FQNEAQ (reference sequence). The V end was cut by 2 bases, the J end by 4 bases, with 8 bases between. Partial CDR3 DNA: TGTGCCAGCAGCTTATCCCCCAGCACTGAA. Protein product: CASSLSPSTE. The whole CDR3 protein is CASSLSPSTEAFF.

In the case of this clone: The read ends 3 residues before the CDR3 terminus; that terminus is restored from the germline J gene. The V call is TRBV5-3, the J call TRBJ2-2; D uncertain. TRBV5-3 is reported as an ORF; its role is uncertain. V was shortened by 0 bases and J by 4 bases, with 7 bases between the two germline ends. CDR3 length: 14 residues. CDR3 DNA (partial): TGTGCCAGAAGCTTGGAAGGGCTCACCGGGGAG. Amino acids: CARSLEGLTGE. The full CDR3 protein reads CARSLEGLTGELFF.

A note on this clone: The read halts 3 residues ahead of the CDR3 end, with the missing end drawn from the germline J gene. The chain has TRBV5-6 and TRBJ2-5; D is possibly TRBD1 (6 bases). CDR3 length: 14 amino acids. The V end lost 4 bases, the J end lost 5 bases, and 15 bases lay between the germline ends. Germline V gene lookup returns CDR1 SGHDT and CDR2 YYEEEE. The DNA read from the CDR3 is TGTGCCAGCAGCGATGGGGGCAGGACTGAGACC. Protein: CASSDGGRTET. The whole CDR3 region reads CASSDGGRTETQYF.

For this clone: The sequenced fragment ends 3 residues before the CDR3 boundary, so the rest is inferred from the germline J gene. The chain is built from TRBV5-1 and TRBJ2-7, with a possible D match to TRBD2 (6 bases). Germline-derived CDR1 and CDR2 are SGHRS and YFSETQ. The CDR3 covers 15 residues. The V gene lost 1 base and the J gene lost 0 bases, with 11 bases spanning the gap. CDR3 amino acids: CASSLTGVSSYEQYF. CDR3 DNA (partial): TGCGCCAGCAGCTTGACGGGGGTGAGCTCCTACGAG.

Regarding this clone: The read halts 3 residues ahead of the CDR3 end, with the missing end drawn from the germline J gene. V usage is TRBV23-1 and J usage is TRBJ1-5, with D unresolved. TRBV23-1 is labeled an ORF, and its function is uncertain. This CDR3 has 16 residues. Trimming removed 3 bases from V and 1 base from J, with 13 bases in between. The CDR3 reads CASSHAGGSSNQPQHF. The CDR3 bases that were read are TGCGCCAGCAGTCATGCGGGAGGGTCGAGCAATCAGCCC.

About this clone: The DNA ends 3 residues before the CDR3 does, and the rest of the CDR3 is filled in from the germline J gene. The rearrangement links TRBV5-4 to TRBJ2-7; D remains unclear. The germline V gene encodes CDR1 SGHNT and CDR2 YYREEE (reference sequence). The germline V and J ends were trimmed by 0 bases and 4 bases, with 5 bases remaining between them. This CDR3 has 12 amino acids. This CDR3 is CASSLEGYEQYF. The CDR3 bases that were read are TGTGCCAGCAGCTTGGAAGGTTACGAG.

The DNA read from the CDR3 is TGTGCCAGCAGCGTCGGGGGGGCCCTTCCCCAACTCCCG. Its protein is CASSVGGALPQLP. The full CDR3 is CASSVGGALPQLPQYF. The chain combines TRBV28 with TRBJ2-3; 8 bases map to TRBD2. The DNA ends 3 residues before the CDR3 does, and the rest of the CDR3 is filled in from the germline J gene. This CDR3 spans 16 amino acids. CDR1 is MDHEN, CDR2 SYDVKM, per germline.

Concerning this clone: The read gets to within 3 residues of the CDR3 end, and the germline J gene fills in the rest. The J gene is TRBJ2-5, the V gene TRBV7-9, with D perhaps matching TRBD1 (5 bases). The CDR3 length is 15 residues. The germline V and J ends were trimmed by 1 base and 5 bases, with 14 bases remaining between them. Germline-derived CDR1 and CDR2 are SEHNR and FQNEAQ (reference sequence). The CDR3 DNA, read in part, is TGTGCCAGCAGCTTAGTAAGGGGTGAAAGGGAGACC. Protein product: CASSLVRGERET. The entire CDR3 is CASSLVRGERETQYF.

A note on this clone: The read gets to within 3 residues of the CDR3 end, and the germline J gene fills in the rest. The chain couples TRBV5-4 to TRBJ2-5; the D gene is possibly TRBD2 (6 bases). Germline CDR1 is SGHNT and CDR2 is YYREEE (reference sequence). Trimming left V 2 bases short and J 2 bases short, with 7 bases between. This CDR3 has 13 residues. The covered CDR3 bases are TGTGCCAGCAGCTTAGGAGGGCAAGAGACC. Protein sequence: CASSLGGQET. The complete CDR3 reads CASSLGGQETQYF.

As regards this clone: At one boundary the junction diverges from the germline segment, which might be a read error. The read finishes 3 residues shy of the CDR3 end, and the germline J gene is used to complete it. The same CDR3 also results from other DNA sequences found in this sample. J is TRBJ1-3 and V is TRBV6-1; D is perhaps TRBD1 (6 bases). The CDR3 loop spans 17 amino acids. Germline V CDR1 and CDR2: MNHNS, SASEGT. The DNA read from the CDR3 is TGTGCCAGCAGTGAAGGGGTATCCCAGGGGAGAGGAAACACG. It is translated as CASSEGVSQGRGNT. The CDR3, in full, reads CASSEGVSQGRGNTIYF.

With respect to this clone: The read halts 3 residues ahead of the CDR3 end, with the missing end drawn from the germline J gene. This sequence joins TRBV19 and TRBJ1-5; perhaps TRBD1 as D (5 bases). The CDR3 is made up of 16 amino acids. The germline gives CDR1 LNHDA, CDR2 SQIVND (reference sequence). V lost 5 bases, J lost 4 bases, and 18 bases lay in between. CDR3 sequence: CASSLGVGQINQPQHF. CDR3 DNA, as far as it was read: TGTGCCAGTAGTTTAGGGGTCGGACAAATAAATCAGCCC.

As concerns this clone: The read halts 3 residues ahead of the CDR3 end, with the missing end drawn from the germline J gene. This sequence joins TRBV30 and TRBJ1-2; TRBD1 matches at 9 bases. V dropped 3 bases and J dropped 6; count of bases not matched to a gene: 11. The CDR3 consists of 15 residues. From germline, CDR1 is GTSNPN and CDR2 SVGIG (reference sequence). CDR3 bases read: TGTGCCTGGAGGTTGTGGGACAGGGCGTCTGATGGC. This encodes CAWRLWDRASDG. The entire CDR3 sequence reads CAWRLWDRASDGYTF.

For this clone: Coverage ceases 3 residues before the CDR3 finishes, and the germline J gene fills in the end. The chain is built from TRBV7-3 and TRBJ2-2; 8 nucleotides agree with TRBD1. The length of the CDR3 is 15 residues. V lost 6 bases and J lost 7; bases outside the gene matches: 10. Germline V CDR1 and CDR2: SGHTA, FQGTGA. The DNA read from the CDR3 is TGTGCCAGCAGATTGGCGACAGGGGAAGTCGGGGAG. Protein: CASRLATGEVGE. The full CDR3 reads CASRLATGEVGELFF.